The 27 T cell receptor beta chains given below trace back to one sample, sequenced in a study of cytomegalovirus exposure and HLA in healthy donors. Use of 60 Vbeta and 13 Jbeta primers characterized the PCR. Profiled with immunoSEQ multiplex PCR; TCRdb holds only in-frame clones, not every one. The sample has approximately 40,000 clones; 75% to 85% are singletons. Sample: PBMCs. The receptors shown here come from a woman aged 40 to 50 in good health and CMV-seronegative.

V is TRBV6-4 and J is TRBJ2-3; 8 bases are a match to TRBD2. The V gene's germline CDR1 is MRHNA and CDR2 SNTAGT. The length of the CDR3 is 14 residues. With V trimmed by 3 bases and J by 5 bases, 4 bases remained unmatched. CDR3 nucleotides: TGTGCCAGCAGTGAAGGCGGGGGGATAGATACGCAGTATTTT. Translation: CASSEGGGIDTQYF.

J is TRBJ1-4 and V is TRBV19; D call uncertain. Trimming took 7 bases from V and 7 from J, leaving 10 bases between them. Germline V CDR1 and CDR2: LNHDA, SQIVND (reference sequence). CDR3 size: 12 residues. CDR3 sequence reads: CASKDAGEKLFF. In DNA, the CDR3 is TGTGCCAGTAAAGACGCAGGTGAAAAACTGTTTTTT.

The genes are TRBV19 and TRBJ1-6, with 10 bases identical to TRBD1. V lost 4 bases and J lost 5; bases outside the gene matches: 5. CDR1 LNHDA and CDR2 SQIVND come from the germline V gene (reference sequence). The CDR3 contains 16 residues. The CDR3 reads CASSNQGQGHNSPLHF. DNA for the CDR3: TGTGCCAGTAGTAACCAGGGACAGGGGCATAATTCACCCCTCCACTTT.

V gene TRBV29-1 combines with J gene TRBJ1-3; 11 nucleotides match TRBD1. V trimming: 1 base; J trimming: 3 bases; junction bases outside the gene matches: 8. This CDR3 comprises 17 residues. Germline CDR1 and CDR2: SQVTM and ANQGSEA. The CDR3 loop reads CSVEVQGQGAYGNTIYF. As DNA, the CDR3 is TGCAGCGTTGAAGTCCAAGGACAGGGGGCTTATGGAAACACCATATATTTT.

The J gene is TRBJ1-2, the V gene TRBV4-1; 7 positions agree with TRBD1. Trimming removed 1 base from V and 4 bases from J; junction bases left unmatched: 3. Germline CDR1 and CDR2: MGHRA and YSYEKL. The CDR3 covers 14 residues. CDR3 region: CASSQGQGSYGYTF. The DNA of the CDR3 is TGCGCCAGCAGCCAAGGACAGGGTAGCTATGGCTACACCTTC.

This chain links TRBV7-9 with TRBJ2-3, with D possibly TRBD2 on 5 matching bases. The CDR3 spans 14 residues. The V end lost 2 bases, the J end lost 2 bases, and 8 bases lay between the germline ends. Per germline, CDR1 SEHNR and CDR2 FQNEAQ (reference sequence). The chain's CDR3 is CASSLSGNTDTQYF. The CDR3 nucleotides are TGTGCCAGCAGCTTATCGGGGAACACAGATACGCAGTATTTT. Looking up the rest from reference TRBV7-9 and TRBJ2-3 gives the full variable domain: DTGVSQNPRHKITKRGQNVTFRCDPISEHNRLYWYRQTLGQGPEFLTYFQNEAQLEKSRLLSDRFSAERPKGSFSTLEIQRTEQGDSAMYLCASSLSGNTDTQYFGPGTRLTVL.

The chain is built from TRBV27 and TRBJ1-1; no reliable D call. V lost 4 bases to trimming and J lost 3 bases, with 3 bases between them. Germline CDR1 and CDR2: MNHEY and SMNVEV (reference sequence). CDR3 length equals 11 residues. Here the CDR3 reads CASSSYTEAFF. For the CDR3, the DNA is TGTGCCAGCAGTTCTTACACTGAAGCTTTCTTT.

This sequence joins TRBV18 and TRBJ1-1; 8 nucleotides agree with TRBD1. CDR3 length equals 13 residues. Germline V gene data show CDR1 as KGHSH and CDR2 as LQKENI. V trimming: 6 bases; J trimming: 11 bases; junction bases outside the gene matches: 11. The CDR3 DNA follows: TGTGCCAGCTCCCCAGGGGAGGACAGGGAGGCTTTCTTT. Translated: CASSPGEDREAFF.

This chain connects TRBV19 to TRBJ2-1, with 11 nucleotides matching TRBD2. The CDR3 covers 19 residues. V shed 4 bases, J shed 2 bases, and the junction held 13 bases outside the gene matches. Germline values: CDR1 LNHDA, CDR2 SQIVND (reference sequence). In DNA form, the CDR3 reads TGTGCCAGTAGTACTAGCGGGGGGCTCCTTTTAGCTCCCTACAATGAGCAGTTCTTC. Amino acid sequence: CASSTSGGLLLAPYNEQFF.

This chain uses TRBV5-1 with TRBJ2-5, with TRBD1 as a possible D gene (6 bases). The CDR3 totals 15 residues. V was trimmed by 0 bases and J by 4 bases, leaving 13 bases between them. Germline CDR1 reads SGHRS; CDR2 reads YFSETQ. The CDR3 loop reads CASSLAWTERETQYF. The CDR3 nucleotides read TGCGCCAGCAGCTTGGCCTGGACAGAGAGAGAGACCCAGTACTTC.

This clone was recorded once. The gene calls are TRBV2 and TRBJ2-7, with 10 bases matching TRBD2. V trimming: 0 bases; J trimming: 7 bases; junction bases outside the gene matches: 6. Germline V gene sequence: CDR1 SNHLY, CDR2 FYNNEI. The CDR3 is 15 residues long. In DNA, the CDR3 is TGTGCCAGCAGTGAAGCAAGCGGGGGGGCGGGAGAGCAGTACGTC. Translation: CASSEASGGAGEQYV.

This chain connects TRBV6-1 to TRBJ1-2; 8 bases line up with TRBD1. Germline V gene lookup returns CDR1 MNHNS and CDR2 SASEGT. The J segment lost 4 bases and the V segment lost 4 bases, leaving 2 bases of the junction unmatched. This CDR3 has 13 amino acids. The CDR3, as DNA: TGTGCCAGCAGTGCGGGACAGGCCTATGGCTACACCTTC. The encoded protein is CASSAGQAYGYTF.

V gene TRBV5-4 combines with J gene TRBJ1-2; D is undetermined. The CDR3 contains 13 residues. Germline-derived CDR1 and CDR2 are SGHNT and YYREEE (reference sequence). Trimming cost V 1 base and J 1 base, with 5 bases left between them. DNA of the CDR3: TGTGCCAGCAGCTTGAATAGTAACTATGGCTACACCTTC. As protein: CASSLNSNYGYTF.

J is TRBJ1-4 and V is TRBV29-1, with D perhaps TRBD1 (6 bases). This CDR3 comprises 15 residues. Germline CDR1 is SQVTM and CDR2 is ANQGSEA. V was cut by 4 bases and J by 0 bases, with 12 bases left in between. The CDR3 DNA reads as TGCAGCGTTGGGGACAAGACATCAACTAATGAAAAACTGTTTTTT. Protein product: CSVGDKTSTNEKLFF.

This chain connects TRBV4-1 to TRBJ1-2; D unclear. Trimming took 0 bases from V and 3 from J, leaving 11 bases between them. The CDR3 is 15 amino acids. Germline values: CDR1 MGHRA, CDR2 YSYEKL. The CDR3 DNA is TGCGCCAGCAGCCAAGATCGGTCCCTTTACTATGGCTACACCTTC. It codes for CASSQDRSLYYGYTF.

This clone occurred a few times. This chain joins TRBV4-1 and TRBJ2-5; 8 bases are shared with TRBD2. V shed 3 bases, J shed 0 bases, and the junction held 9 bases outside the gene matches. This CDR3 is 17 amino acids long. CDR1 and CDR2 (germline): MGHRA, YSYEKL. The CDR3 nucleotides read TGCGCCAGCAGCCATCCCCAAAGCGGGGGCAACCAAGAGACCCAGTACTTC. This gives the protein CASSHPQSGGNQETQYF.

The chain uses TRBV28 and TRBJ1-1; 9 positions match TRBD1. CDR3 length: 15 residues. Trimming removed 6 bases from V and 4 bases from J; junction bases left unmatched: 9. Germline V gives CDR1 MDHEN, CDR2 SYDVKM. DNA of the CDR3: TGTGCCAGCAGGTCTACAGGGGGCGGTGGCACTGAAGCTTTCTTT. Translation: CASRSTGGGGTEAFF.

The chain combines TRBV2 with TRBJ1-5; D remains unclear. Germline assignment: CDR1 SNHLY and CDR2 FYNNEI. The CDR3 is made up of 13 amino acids. Trimming left V 1 base short and J 6 bases short, with 7 bases between. The DNA of the CDR3 is TGTGCCAGCAGTGAAGAAGCGGTTCAGCCCCAGCATTTT. Its translation is CASSEEAVQPQHF.

V usage is TRBV28 and J usage is TRBJ2-7; no clear D. This CDR3 has 13 residues. The V end lost 2 bases, the J end lost 3 bases, and 8 bases lay between the germline ends. Germline V gene sequence: CDR1 MDHEN, CDR2 SYDVKM. In DNA, the CDR3 is TGTGCCAGCAGTTTAGGGAAAGACTACGAGCAGTACGTC. Protein sequence: CASSLGKDYEQYV.

This clone was observed a single time. The gene calls are TRBV5-1 and TRBJ2-2, with 12 bases identical to TRBD2. Germline CDR1 SGHRS, CDR2 YFSETQ. The CDR3 extends over 17 amino acids. With 4 bases clipped from V and 1 base from J, the junction kept 5 bases outside the gene matches. DNA for the CDR3: TGCGCCAGCAGCGCAGGGACTAGCGGGCGGAACACCGGGGAGCTGTTTTTT. Residues: CASSAGTSGRNTGELFF. Full variable domain (remainder filled in from reference TRBV5-1 and TRBJ2-2): KAGVTQTPRYLIKTRGQQVTLSCSPISGHRSVSWYQQTPGQGLQFLFEYFSETQRNKGNFPGRFSGRQFSNSRSEMNVSTLELGDSALYLCASSAGTSGRNTGELFFGEGSRLTVL.

The V call is TRBV28, the J call TRBJ2-1; TRBD2 aligns across 11 bases. Trimming removed 2 bases from V and 9 bases from J; junction bases left unmatched: 15. This CDR3 is built from 18 residues. CDR1 and CDR2 from the germline V gene are MDHEN and SYDVKM. For the CDR3, the DNA is TGTGCCAGCAGTTTAAGAAGGGATAGCGGGGGGGCCGGGTCTGAGCAGTTCTTC. It encodes CASSLRRDSGGAGSEQFF. The whole variable domain, remainder taken from reference TRBV28 and TRBJ2-1, is DVKVTQSSRYLVKRTGEKVFLECVQDMDHENMFWYRQDPGLGLRLIYFSYDVKMKEKGDIPEGYSVSREKKERFSLILESASTNQTSMYLCASSLRRDSGGAGSEQFFGPGTRLTVL.

J is TRBJ1-6 and V is TRBV9; 11 bases fit TRBD1. Trimming took 4 bases from V and 10 from J; bases not matched to a gene: 7. Germline CDR1 SGDLS, CDR2 YYNGEE. The CDR3 has 15 residues. The CDR3 protein is CASSTGQGAVSPLHF. The CDR3 coding sequence is TGTGCCAGCAGCACAGGACAGGGGGCAGTCTCACCCCTCCACTTT. Full variable domain (outside the CDR3, taken from reference TRBV9 and TRBJ1-6): DSGVTQTPKHLITATGQRVTLRCSPRSGDLSVYWYQQSLDQGLQFLIQYYNGEERAKGNILERFSAQQFPDLHSELNLSSLELGDSALYFCASSTGQGAVSPLHFGNGTRLTVT.

The gene calls are TRBV5-1 and TRBJ2-2, with a weak D call TRBD2 (5 bases). This CDR3 region has 16 residues. Germline V lookup: CDR1 SGHRS, CDR2 YFSETQ. With 1 base removed from V and 0 bases from J, the gap between germline ends came to 10 bases. Here the CDR3 DNA reads TGCGCCAGCAGCTTGTCCGGGGATGCGAACACCGGGGAGCTGTTTTTT. This gives the protein CASSLSGDANTGELFF. Full variable domain (outside the CDR3, taken from reference TRBV5-1 and TRBJ2-2): KAGVTQTPRYLIKTRGQQVTLSCSPISGHRSVSWYQQTPGQGLQFLFEYFSETQRNKGNFPGRFSGRQFSNSRSEMNVSTLELGDSALYLCASSLSGDANTGELFFGEGSRLTVL.

The CDR3 protein is CASRAGAGYGYTF. DNA of the CDR3: TGTGCCAGCAGGGCGGGGGCGGGCTATGGCTACACCTTC. The chain employs TRBV2 and TRBJ1-2; tentative D call: TRBD1 (6 bases). V lost 6 bases and J 4 bases, leaving 12 bases between the germline ends. Germline-derived CDR1 and CDR2 are SNHLY and FYNNEI. This CDR3 region has 13 residues.

This chain connects TRBV2 to TRBJ1-3; 9 bases are shared with TRBD1. Germline assignment: CDR1 SNHLY and CDR2 FYNNEI. The CDR3 is made up of 17 amino acids. The junction had 8 bases not matched to a gene; V was cut back by 5 bases and J by 0 bases. Written as DNA, the CDR3 is TGTGCCAGCAGTAAACCGACAGGGGGTGCCTCTGGAAACACCATATATTTT. This translates into CASSKPTGGASGNTIYF.

V is TRBV6-4 and J is TRBJ2-1; 14 bases fit TRBD2. Germline CDR1 is MRHNA and CDR2 is SNTAGT. J gave up 9 bases and V 4 bases, and 8 bases lay outside the gene matches. This CDR3 spans 16 amino acids. CDR3: CASSASTSGGAGEQFF. In nucleotides, the CDR3 is TGTGCCAGCAGTGCCTCGACTAGCGGGGGGGCGGGTGAGCAGTTCTTC.

The rearrangement joins TRBV5-1 to TRBJ1-1; D is unclear. The ends were cut back, 6 bases at V and 1 base at J, with 13 bases in the middle. The CDR3 runs 14 residues. Per germline, CDR1 SGHRS and CDR2 YFSETQ. This CDR3 reads CASKQPLENTEAFF. CDR3 nucleotides: TGCGCCAGCAAACAGCCTTTAGAGAACACTGAAGCTTTCTTT.